This is a list of T cell receptor beta chains from one sample in a study of OX40 agonist ivuxolimab in advanced cancers. Produced via immunoSEQ multiplex PCR; TCRdb's table is partial and in-frame only. The profile shows around 70,000 clones, around 80% of them singletons. Sequenced material: CD4+ or CD8+ T cells sorted from blood, taken in a trial of the OX40 agonist ivuxolimab. The receptors come from an adult with an advanced solid tumor such as melanoma, head and neck, liver or kidney cancer. Both conserved end residues are part of each CDR3. D genes are given only for firm matches. Not all rows give a size; the values are once, few, many and, for expanded clones, a class.

>-|TRBV7-2|TRBJ1-4|-
CASSPPGRGGEKLFF
TGTGCCAGCAGCCCGCCAGGGAGGGGGGGCGAAAAACTGTTTTTT
>-|TRBV6-5|TRBJ1-2|once
CASSYSGEGYTF
TGTGCCAGCAGTTACTCCGGGGAAGGCTACACCTTC
>-|TRBV6-1|TRBJ1-6|-
CASSRTAYNSPLHF
TGTGCCAGCAGTCGTACAGCCTATAATTCACCCCTCCACTTT
>TRBD1|TRBV5-4|TRBJ2-4|-
CASRGQGGIQYF
TGTGCCAGCAGGGGACAGGGGGGTATTCAGTACTTC
>-|TRBV18|TRBJ1-1|-
CASSPPGGASIEAFF
TGTGCCAGCTCACCACCGGGGGGCGCGTCGATTGAAGCTTTCTTT
>-|TRBV5-1|TRBJ1-1|-
CASSARGQSEAFF
TGCGCCAGCAGCGCGAGGGGACAAAGTGAAGCTTTCTTT
>TRBD1|TRBV5-6|TRBJ1-2|once
CASSPDREYGYTF
TGTGCCAGCAGCCCGGACAGGGAGTATGGCTACACCTTC
>-|TRBV7-2|TRBJ2-5|-
CASSPLGETQYF
TGTGCCAGCAGCCCCTTGGGCGAGACCCAGTACTTC
>TRBD1|TRBV6-5|TRBJ1-5|few
CASSYGQGVQPQHF
TGTGCCAGCAGTTACGGTCAGGGGGTTCAGCCCCAGCATTTT
>TRBD1|TRBV12-5|TRBJ1-4|once
CASGLGQGPNEKLFF
TGTGCTAGTGGTTTGGGACAGGGGCCTAATGAAAAACTGTTTTTT
>-|TRBV6-5|TRBJ2-2|-
CASSYTARTGELFF
TGTGCCAGCAGTTACACCGCCCGTACCGGGGAGCTGTTTTTT
>TRBD1|TRBV18|TRBJ2-6|-
CASTTQGAFGANVLTF
TGTGCCAGCACGACCCAGGGGGCTTTTGGGGCCAACGTCCTGACTTTC
>TRBD2|TRBV5-1|TRBJ2-7|-
CASSLVSGGAYEQYF
TGCGCCAGCAGCTTGGTTAGCGGGGGAGCCTACGAGCAGTACTTC
>-|TRBV7-2|TRBJ1-5|-
CASSLDYQPQHF
TGTGCCAGCAGCTTAGACTATCAGCCCCAGCATTTT
>-|TRBV4-3|TRBJ1-2|-
CASSQGREDGYTF
TGCGCCAGCAGCCAAGGCAGGGAGGATGGCTACACCTTC
>TRBD1|TRBV11-2|TRBJ1-5|-
CASSSQGDQPQHF
TGTGCCAGCAGCTCGCAGGGGGATCAGCCCCAGCATTTT
>-|TRBV7-2|TRBJ2-2|-
CASSPFGTTNTGELFF
TGTGCCAGCAGCCCTTTCGGGACAACAAACACCGGGGAGCTGTTTTTT
>-|TRBV7-2|TRBJ2-2|-
CASSFLGNTGELFF
TGTGCCAGCAGCTTCTTGGGAAACACCGGGGAGCTGTTTTTT
>TRBD1|TRBV18|TRBJ1-5|-
CASSPPAGGGNQPQHF
TGTGCCAGCTCACCACCGGCAGGGGGGGGCAATCAGCCCCAGCATTTT
>-|TRBV7-9|TRBJ1-4|-
CASSFGQLNEKLFF
TGTGCCAGCAGCTTCGGGCAGCTTAATGAAAAACTGTTTTTT
>TRBD2|TRBV5-6|TRBJ2-3|-
CASSFMASGGAGGTDTQYF
TGTGCCAGCAGCTTTATGGCTAGCGGGGGGGCCGGGGGCACAGATACGCAGTATTTT
>-|TRBV19|TRBJ1-5|-
CASSIYLGGQSGNQPQHF
TGTGCCAGTAGTATCTATCTGGGGGGGCAATCTGGCAATCAGCCCCAGCATTTT
>-|TRBV10-3|TRBJ1-2|-
CAISERQGDGYTF
TGTGCCATCAGTGAGAGGCAAGGGGATGGCTACACCTTC
>-|TRBV7-2|TRBJ1-2|-
CASSLATANYGYTF
TGTGCCAGCAGCTTAGCCACCGCTAACTATGGCTACACCTTC
>-|TRBV6-5|TRBJ1-2|-
CASSNSGSYGYTF
TGTGCCAGCAGTAACTCCGGTTCCTATGGCTACACCTTC
>-|TRBV7-8|TRBJ2-7|-
CASSHTSPGEQYF
TGTGCCAGCAGCCACACTAGCCCAGGGGAGCAGTACTTC
>-|TRBV6-1|TRBJ1-3|-
CASSERGSGNTIYF
TGTGCCAGCAGTGAAAGGGGGTCTGGAAACACCATATATTTT
>-|TRBV7-2|TRBJ1-2|-
CASSLGYEVVYHGYTF
TGTGCCAGCAGCTTAGGGTACGAGGTAGTTTACCATGGCTACACCTTC
>-|TRBV10-2|TRBJ2-3|-
CASSGGLYTDTQYF
TGCGCCAGCAGTGGAGGACTGTACACAGATACGCAGTATTTT
>-|TRBV21-1|TRBJ1-5|-
CASRKTGGRNQPQHF
TGTGCCAGCAGAAAGACAGGGGGCAGGAATCAGCCCCAGCATTTT
>TRBD1|TRBV25-1|TRBJ1-3|-
CASSELTGTGNTIYF
TGTGCCAGCAGTGAATTGACAGGGACAGGAAACACCATATATTTT
>TRBD2|TRBV9|TRBJ2-3|-
CASSVGRGVRTDTQYF
TGTGCCAGCAGCGTAGGGCGGGGGGTACGAACAGATACGCAGTATTTT
>-|TRBV5-4|TRBJ2-7|-
CASSFGGPSREQYF
TGTGCCAGCAGCTTTGGGGGACCCTCGCGCGAGCAGTACTTC
>-|TRBV11-1|TRBJ1-1|few
CASSFGSGNTEAFF
TGTGCCAGCAGCTTTGGGTCTGGGAACACTGAAGCTTTCTTT
>-|TRBV5-6|TRBJ1-3|-
CASSLGRNTIYF
TGTGCCAGCAGCTTGGGGAGAAACACCATATATTTT
>TRBD1|TRBV19|TRBJ1-4|-
CASSSLGQGGPEKLFF
TGTGCCAGTAGCAGTTTGGGACAGGGGGGCCCTGAAAAACTGTTTTTT